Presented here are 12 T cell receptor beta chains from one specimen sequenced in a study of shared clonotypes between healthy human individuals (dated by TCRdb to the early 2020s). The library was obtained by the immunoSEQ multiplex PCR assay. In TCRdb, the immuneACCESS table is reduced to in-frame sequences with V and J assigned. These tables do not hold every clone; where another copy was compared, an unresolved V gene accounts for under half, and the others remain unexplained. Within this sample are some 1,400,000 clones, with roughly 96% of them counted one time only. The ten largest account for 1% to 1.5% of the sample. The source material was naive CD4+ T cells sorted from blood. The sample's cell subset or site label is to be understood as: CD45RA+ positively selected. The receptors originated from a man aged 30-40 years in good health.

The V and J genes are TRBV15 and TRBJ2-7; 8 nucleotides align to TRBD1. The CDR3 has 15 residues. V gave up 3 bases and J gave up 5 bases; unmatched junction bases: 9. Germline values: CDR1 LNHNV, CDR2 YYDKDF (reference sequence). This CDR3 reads CATSRAGTGRDEQYF. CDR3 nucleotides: TGTGCCACCAGCAGGGCTGGGACAGGTCGGGACGAGCAGTACTTC.

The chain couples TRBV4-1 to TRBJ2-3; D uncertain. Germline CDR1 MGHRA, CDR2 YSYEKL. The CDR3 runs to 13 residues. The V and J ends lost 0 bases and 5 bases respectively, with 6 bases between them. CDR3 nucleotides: TGCGCCAGCAGCCAAGATAGGGAAGATACGCAGTATTTT. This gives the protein CASSQDREDTQYF.

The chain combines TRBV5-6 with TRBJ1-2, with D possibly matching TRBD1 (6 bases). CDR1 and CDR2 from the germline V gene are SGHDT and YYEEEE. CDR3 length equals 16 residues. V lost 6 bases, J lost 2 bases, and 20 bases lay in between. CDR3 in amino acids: CASTSSGDIMNYGYTF. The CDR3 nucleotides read TGTGCCAGCACGAGCTCGGGGGACATAATGAACTATGGCTACACCTTC.

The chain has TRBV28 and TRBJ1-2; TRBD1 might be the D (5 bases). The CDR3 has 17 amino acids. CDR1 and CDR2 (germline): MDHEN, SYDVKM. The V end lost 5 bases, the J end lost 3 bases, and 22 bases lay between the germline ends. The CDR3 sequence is CASSPRRGSQADYGYTF. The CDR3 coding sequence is TGTGCCAGCAGTCCACGCCGGGGGTCACAGGCCGACTATGGCTACACCTTC.

CDR3 DNA sequence: TGCGCCAGCAGCCCCCCCATAGAGTCGACCAGGGACAGGGGCTCATACGAGCAGTACTTC. This translates into CASSPPIESTRDRGSYEQYF. This sequence joins TRBV4-1 and TRBJ2-7, with 10 nucleotides matching TRBD1. The CDR3 totals 20 residues. In germline, CDR1 is MGHRA, CDR2 YSYEKL. J gave up 4 bases and V 4 bases, and 22 bases lay outside the gene matches.

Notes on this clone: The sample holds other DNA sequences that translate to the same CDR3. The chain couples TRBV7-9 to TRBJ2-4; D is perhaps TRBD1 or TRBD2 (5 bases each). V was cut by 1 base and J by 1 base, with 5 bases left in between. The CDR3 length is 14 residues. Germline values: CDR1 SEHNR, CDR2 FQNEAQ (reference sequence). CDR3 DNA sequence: TGTGCCAGCAGCTTAGGGGGGGCCAAAAACATTCAGTACTTC. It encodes CASSLGGAKNIQYF.

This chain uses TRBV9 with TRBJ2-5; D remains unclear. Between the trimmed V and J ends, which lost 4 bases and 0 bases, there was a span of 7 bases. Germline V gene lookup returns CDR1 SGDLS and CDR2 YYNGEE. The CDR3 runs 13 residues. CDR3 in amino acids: CASSPRDQETQYF. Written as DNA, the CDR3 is TGTGCCAGCAGCCCCCGTGACCAAGAGACCCAGTACTTC.

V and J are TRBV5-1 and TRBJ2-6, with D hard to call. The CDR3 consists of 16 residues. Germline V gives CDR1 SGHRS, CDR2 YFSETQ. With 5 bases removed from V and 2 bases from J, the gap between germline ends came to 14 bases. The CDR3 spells CASRAEGRAGANVLTF. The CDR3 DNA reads TGCGCCAGCAGGGCGGAAGGTAGGGCTGGGGCCAACGTCCTGACTTTC.

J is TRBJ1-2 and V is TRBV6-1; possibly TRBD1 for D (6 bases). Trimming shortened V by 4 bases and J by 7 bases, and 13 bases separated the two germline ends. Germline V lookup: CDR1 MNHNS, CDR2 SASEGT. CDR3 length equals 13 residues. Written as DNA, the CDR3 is TGTGCCAGCAGTGCCTTGGGGGGCGGTGGCTACACCTTC. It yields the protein CASSALGGGGYTF.

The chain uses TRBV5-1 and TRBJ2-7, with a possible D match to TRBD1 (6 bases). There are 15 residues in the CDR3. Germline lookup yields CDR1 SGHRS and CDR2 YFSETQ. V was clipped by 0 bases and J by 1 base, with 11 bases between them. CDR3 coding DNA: TGCGCCAGCAGCTTGGTAGGGACACCTTCCTACGAGCAGTACTTC. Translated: CASSLVGTPSYEQYF.

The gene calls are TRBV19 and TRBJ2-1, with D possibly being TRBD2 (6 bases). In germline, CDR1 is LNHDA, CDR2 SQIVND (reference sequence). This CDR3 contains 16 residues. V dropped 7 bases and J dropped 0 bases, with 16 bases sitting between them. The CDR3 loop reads CASTPFPGSSYNEQFF. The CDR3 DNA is TGTGCCAGTACCCCTTTCCCCGGGAGCTCCTACAATGAGCAGTTCTTC.

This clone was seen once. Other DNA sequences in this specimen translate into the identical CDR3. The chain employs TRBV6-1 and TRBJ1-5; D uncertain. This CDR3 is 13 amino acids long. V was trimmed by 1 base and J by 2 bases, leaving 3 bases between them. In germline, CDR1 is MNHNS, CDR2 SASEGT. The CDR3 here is CASSEVGNQPQHF. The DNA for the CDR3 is TGTGCCAGCAGTGAAGTGGGCAATCAGCCCCAGCATTTT.